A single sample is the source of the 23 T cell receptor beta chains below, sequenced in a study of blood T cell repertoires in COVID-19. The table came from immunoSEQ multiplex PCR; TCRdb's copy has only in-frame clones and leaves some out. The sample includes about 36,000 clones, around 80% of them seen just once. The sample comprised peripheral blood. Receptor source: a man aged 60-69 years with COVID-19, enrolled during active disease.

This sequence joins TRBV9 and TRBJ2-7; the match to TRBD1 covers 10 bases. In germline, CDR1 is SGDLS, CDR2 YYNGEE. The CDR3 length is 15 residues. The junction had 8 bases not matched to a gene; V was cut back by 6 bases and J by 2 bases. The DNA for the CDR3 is TGTGCCAGCACTCCCGGGACAGGGGCCACCTACGAGCAGTACTTC. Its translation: CASTPGTGATYEQYF.

For the CDR3, the DNA is TGCGCCAGCAGCTTTGACAGGAATAATTCACCCCTCCACTTT. Translation gives CASSFDRNNSPLHF. The V call is TRBV5-1, the J call TRBJ1-6; possible D gene TRBD1, 6 bases. CDR1 is SGHRS, CDR2 YFSETQ, per germline. Trimming removed 2 bases at V and 5 bases at J, with 8 bases between. This CDR3 contains 14 residues.

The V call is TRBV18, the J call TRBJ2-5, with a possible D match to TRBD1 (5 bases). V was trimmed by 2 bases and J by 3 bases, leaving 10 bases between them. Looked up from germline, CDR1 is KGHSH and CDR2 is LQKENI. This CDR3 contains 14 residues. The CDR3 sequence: CASSPKGKKETQYF. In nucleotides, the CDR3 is TGTGCCAGCTCACCAAAGGGGAAAAAAGAGACCCAGTACTTC. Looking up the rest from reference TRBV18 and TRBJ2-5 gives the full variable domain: NAGVMQNPRHLVRRRGQEARLRCSPMKGHSHVYWYRQLPEEGLKFMVYLQKENIIDESGMPKERFSAEFPKEGPSILRIQQVVRGDSAAYFCASSPKGKKETQYFGPGTRLLVL.

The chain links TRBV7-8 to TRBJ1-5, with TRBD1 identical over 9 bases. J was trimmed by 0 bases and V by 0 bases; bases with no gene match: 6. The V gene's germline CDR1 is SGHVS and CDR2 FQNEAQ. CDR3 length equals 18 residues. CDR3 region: CASSLAGTGSFSNQPQHF. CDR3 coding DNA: TGTGCCAGCAGCTTAGCGGGGACAGGGTCCTTTAGCAATCAGCCCCAGCATTTT.

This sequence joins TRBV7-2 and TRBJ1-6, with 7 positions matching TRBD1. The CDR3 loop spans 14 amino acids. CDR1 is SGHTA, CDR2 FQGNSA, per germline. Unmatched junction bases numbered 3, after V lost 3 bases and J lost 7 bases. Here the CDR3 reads CASSFEGANSPLHF. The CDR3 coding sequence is TGTGCCAGCAGCTTTGAGGGGGCCAATTCACCCCTCCACTTT.

CDR3 bases: TGTGCCAGCAGCTTAGCAGGGGTCGACTATGGCTACACCTTC. Its translation: CASSLAGVDYGYTF. The genes are TRBV7-8 and TRBJ1-2; D is possibly TRBD1 (5 bases). Germline CDR1 is SGHVS and CDR2 is FQNEAQ. Trimming removed 0 bases at V and 3 bases at J, with 8 bases between. The CDR3 runs 14 residues.

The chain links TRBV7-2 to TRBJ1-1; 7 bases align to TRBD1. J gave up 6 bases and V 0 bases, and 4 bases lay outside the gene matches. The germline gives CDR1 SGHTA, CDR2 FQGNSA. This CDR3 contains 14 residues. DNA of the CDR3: TGTGCCAGCAGCTTAGCGGCAGGGGGAGCTGAAGCTTTCTTT. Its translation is CASSLAAGGAEAFF.

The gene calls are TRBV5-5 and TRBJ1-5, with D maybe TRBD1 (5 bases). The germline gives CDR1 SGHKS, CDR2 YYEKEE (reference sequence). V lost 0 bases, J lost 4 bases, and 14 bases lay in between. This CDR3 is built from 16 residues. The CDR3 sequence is CASSLDGSGMNQPQHF. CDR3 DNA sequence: TGTGCCAGCAGCTTGGATGGTTCAGGGATGAATCAGCCCCAGCATTTT.

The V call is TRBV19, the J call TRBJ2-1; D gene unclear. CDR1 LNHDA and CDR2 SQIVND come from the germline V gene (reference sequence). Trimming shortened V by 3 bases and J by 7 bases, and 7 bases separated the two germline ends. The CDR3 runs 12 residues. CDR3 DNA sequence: TGTGCCAGTAGTATTCGTGTGAATGAGCAGTTCTTC. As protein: CASSIRVNEQFF.

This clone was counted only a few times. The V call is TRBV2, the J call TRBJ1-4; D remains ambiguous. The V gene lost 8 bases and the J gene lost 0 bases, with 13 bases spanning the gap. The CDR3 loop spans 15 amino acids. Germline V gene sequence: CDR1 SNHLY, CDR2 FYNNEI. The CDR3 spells CASGQAPATNEKLFF. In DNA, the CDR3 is TGTGCCAGCGGCCAGGCGCCCGCAACTAATGAAAAACTGTTTTTT. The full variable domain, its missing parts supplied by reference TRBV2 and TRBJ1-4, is EPEVTQTPSHQVTQMGQEVILRCVPISNHLYFYWYRQILGQKVEFLVSFYNNEISEKSEIFDDQFSVERPDGSNFTLKIRSTKLEDSAMYFCASGQAPATNEKLFFGSGTQLSVL.

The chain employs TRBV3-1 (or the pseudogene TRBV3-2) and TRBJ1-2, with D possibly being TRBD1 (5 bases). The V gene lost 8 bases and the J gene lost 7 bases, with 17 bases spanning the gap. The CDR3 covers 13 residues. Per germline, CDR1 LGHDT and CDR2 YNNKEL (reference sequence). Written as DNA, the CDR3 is TGTGCCAGCTCGACTTGGGGGGGACTTGGCTACACCTTC. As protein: CASSTWGGLGYTF.

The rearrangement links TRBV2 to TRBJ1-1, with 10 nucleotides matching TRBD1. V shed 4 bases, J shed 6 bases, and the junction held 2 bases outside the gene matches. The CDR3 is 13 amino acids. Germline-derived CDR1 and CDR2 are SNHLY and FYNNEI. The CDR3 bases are TGTGCCAGCAGTGGACAGGGGGCCTCTGAAGCTTTCTTT. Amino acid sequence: CASSGQGASEAFF.

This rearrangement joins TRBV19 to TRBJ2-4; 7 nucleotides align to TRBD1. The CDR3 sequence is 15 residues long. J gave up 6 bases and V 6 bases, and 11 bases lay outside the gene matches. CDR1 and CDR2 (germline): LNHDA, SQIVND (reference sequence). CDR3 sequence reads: CASRSVQGDGNIQYF. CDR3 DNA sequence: TGTGCCAGTAGGAGCGTCCAGGGGGATGGAAACATTCAGTACTTC. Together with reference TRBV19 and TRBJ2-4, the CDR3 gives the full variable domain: DGGITQSPKYLFRKEGQNVTLSCEQNLNHDAMYWYRQDPGQGLRLIYYSQIVNDFQKGDIAEGYSVSREKKESFPLTVTSAQKNPTAFYLCASRSVQGDGNIQYFGAGTRLSVL.

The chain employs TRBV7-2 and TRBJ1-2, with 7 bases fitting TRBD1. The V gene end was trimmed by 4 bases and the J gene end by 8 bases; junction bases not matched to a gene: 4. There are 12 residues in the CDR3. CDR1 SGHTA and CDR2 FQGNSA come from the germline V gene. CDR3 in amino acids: CASSWGQRGYTF. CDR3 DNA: TGTGCCAGCAGCTGGGGACAGCGGGGCTACACCTTC.

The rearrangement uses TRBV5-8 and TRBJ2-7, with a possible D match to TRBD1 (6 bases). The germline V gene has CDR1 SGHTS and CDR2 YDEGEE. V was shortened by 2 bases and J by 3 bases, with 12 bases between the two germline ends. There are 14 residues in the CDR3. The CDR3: CASSFSGDDYEQYF. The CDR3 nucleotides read TGTGCCAGCAGCTTCTCAGGGGATGACTACGAGCAGTACTTC.

The CDR3 DNA follows: TGTGCCAGCTCACGGGGCAGGGGGATGAGGTCTGGAAACACCATATATTTT. Protein product: CASSRGRGMRSGNTIYF. The rearrangement joins TRBV3-1 (or the pseudogene TRBV3-2) to TRBJ1-3; 7 bases map to TRBD1. This CDR3 has 17 residues. Per the germline V gene, CDR1 is LGHDT and CDR2 is YNNKEL (reference sequence). V gave up 8 bases and J gave up 1 base; unmatched junction bases: 14.

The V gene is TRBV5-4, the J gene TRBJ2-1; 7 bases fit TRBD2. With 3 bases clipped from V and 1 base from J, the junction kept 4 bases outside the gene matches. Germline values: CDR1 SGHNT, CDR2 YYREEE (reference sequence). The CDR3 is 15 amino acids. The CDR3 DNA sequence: TGTGCCAGCAGCTACGAAGCGGGGTCCTACAATGAGCAGTTCTTC. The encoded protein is CASSYEAGSYNEQFF.

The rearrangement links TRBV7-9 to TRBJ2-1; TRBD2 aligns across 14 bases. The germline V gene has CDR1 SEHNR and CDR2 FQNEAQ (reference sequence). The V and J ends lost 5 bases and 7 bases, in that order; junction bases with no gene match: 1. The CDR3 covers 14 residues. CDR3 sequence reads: CASSRLAGGNEQFF. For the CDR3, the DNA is TGTGCCAGCAGCCGACTAGCGGGAGGGAATGAGCAGTTCTTC.

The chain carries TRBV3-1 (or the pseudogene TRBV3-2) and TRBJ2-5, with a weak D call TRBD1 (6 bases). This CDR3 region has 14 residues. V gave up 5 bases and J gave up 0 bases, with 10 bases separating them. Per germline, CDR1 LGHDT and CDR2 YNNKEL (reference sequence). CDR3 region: CASSFGQNQETQYF. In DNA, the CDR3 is TGTGCCAGCAGCTTTGGACAGAACCAAGAGACCCAGTACTTC.

As DNA, the CDR3 is TGTGCCAGCAGCAAGACCCCAGGGGCAGGGAAAGGCGAGCAGTACTTC. Translated, it gives CASSKTPGAGKGEQYF. The rearrangement links TRBV21-1 to TRBJ2-7; the table's D call of TRBD1 was not tested on the DNA. TRBV21-1 is a pseudogene segment. This CDR3 is 16 amino acids long.

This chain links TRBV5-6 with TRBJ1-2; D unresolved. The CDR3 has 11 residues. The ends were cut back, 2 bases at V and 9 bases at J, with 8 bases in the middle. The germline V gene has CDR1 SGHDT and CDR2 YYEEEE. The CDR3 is CASSFGFSYTF. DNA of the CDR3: TGTGCCAGCAGCTTCGGGTTCAGCTACACCTTC.

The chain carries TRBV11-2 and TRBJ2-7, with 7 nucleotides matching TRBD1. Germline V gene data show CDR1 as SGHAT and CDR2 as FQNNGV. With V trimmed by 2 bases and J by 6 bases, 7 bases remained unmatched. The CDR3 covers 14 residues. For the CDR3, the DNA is TGTGCCAGCAGCTTAATGAGACAGGGTGGCGAGCAGTACTTC. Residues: CASSLMRQGGEQYF.

CDR3 coding DNA: TGTGCCAGCAGCTTAAGATCCGAGGGCCCCTACGAGCAGTACTTC. This sequence encodes CASSLRSEGPYEQYF. The rearrangement links TRBV7-9 to TRBJ2-7; D may be TRBD2 (5 bases). The CDR3 has 15 residues. Trimming left V 2 bases short and J 2 bases short, with 13 bases between. CDR1 SEHNR and CDR2 FQNEAQ come from the germline V gene (reference sequence).